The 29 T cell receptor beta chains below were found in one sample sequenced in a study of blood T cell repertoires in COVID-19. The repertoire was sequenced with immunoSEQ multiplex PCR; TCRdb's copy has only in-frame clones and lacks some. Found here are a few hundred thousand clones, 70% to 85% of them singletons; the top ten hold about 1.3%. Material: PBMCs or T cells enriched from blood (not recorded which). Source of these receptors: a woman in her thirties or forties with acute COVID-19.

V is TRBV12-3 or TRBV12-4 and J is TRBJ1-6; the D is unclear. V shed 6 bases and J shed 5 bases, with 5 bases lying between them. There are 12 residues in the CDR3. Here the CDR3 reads CASRTDNSPLHF. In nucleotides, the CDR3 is TGTGCCAGCAGAACAGATAATTCACCCCTCCACTTT.

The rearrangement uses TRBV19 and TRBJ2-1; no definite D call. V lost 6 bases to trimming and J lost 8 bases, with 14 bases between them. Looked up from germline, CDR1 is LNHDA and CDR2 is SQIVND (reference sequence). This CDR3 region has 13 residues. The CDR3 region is CASRAHSAYEQFF. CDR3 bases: TGTGCCAGTAGGGCCCACAGTGCCTATGAGCAGTTCTTC.

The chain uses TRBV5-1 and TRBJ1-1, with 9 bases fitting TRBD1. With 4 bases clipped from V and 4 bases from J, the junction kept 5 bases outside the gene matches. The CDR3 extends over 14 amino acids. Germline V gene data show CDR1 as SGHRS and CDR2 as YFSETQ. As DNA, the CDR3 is TGCGCCAGCAGCAACCGGGACAGGGCCACTGAAGCTTTCTTT. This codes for CASSNRDRATEAFF.

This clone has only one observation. This CDR3 is CASSLDRAVTF. The CDR3, as DNA: TGTGCCAGCAGTTTGGACAGGGCGGTCACCTTC. This chain joins TRBV12-3 or TRBV12-4 and TRBJ1-2, with TRBD1 matching over 8 bases. The CDR3 runs 11 residues. J gave up 13 bases and V 3 bases, and 4 bases lay outside the gene matches.

The CDR3 reads CASSQALNEQFF. CDR3 bases: TGCGCCAGCAGCCAAGCACTAAATGAGCAGTTCTTC. The chain links TRBV4-1 to TRBJ2-1; D gene uncertain. CDR1 is MGHRA and CDR2 is YSYEKL in the germline V gene. This CDR3 spans 12 amino acids. Trimming took off 1 base at V and 7 bases at J, with 5 bases between the two ends.

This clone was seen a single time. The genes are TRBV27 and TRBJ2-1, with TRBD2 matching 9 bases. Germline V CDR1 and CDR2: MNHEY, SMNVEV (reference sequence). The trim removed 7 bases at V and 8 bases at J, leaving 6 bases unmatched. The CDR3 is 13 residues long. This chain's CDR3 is CASIGGRAHEQFF. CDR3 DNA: TGTGCCAGCATCGGCGGGAGGGCACATGAGCAGTTCTTC.

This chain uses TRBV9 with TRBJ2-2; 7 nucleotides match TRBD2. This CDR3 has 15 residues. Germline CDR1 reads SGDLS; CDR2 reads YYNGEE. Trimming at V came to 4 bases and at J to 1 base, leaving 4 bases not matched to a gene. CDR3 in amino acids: CASSIGTMNTGELFF. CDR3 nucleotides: TGTGCCAGCAGCATCGGGACTATGAACACCGGGGAGCTGTTTTTT.

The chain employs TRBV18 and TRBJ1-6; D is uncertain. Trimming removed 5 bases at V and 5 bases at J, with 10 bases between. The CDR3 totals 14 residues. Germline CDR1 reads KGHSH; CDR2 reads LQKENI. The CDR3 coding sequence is TGTGCCAGCTCAGTTTTTGAGAATAATTCACCCCTCCACTTT. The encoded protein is CASSVFENNSPLHF. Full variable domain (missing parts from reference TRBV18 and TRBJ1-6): NAGVMQNPRHLVRRRGQEARLRCSPMKGHSHVYWYRQLPEEGLKFMVYLQKENIIDESGMPKERFSAEFPKEGPSILRIQQVVRGDSAAYFCASSVFENNSPLHFGNGTRLTVT.

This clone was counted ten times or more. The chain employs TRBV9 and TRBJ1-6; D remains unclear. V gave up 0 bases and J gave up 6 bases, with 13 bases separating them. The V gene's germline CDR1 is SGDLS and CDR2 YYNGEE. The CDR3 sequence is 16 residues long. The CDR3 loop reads CASSVDGDRPNSPLHF. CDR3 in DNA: TGTGCCAGCAGCGTAGACGGAGACCGCCCTAATTCACCCCTCCACTTT.

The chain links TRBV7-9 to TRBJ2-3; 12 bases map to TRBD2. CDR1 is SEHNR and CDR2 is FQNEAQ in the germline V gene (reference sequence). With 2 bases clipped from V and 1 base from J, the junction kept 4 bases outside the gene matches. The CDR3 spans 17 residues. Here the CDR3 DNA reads TGTGCCAGCAGCTTAACTAGCGGGGGGCCTGGCACAGATACGCAGTATTTT. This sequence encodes CASSLTSGGPGTDTQYF. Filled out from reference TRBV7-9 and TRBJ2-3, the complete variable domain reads DTGVSQNPRHKITKRGQNVTFRCDPISEHNRLYWYRQTLGQGPEFLTYFQNEAQLEKSRLLSDRFSAERPKGSFSTLEIQRTEQGDSAMYLCASSLTSGGPGTDTQYFGPGTRLTVL.

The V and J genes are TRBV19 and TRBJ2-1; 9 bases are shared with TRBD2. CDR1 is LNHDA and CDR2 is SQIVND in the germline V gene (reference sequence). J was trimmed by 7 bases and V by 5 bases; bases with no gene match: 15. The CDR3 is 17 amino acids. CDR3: CASSRLAGTGSRNEQFF. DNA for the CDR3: TGTGCCAGTAGTCGGCTAGCGGGGACGGGATCCAGGAATGAGCAGTTCTTC.

In nucleotides, the CDR3 is TGTGCCAGCAGTTACCTGCACAGGGGACCCGAAGCTTTCTTT. Its protein is CASSYLHRGPEAFF. The chain recombines TRBV6-2 or TRBV6-3 with TRBJ1-1; 7 nucleotides agree with TRBD1. There are 14 residues in the CDR3. After removal of 2 bases from V and 8 bases from J, the junction contained 8 bases not matched to a gene. Germline assignment: CDR1 MNHEY and CDR2 SVGEGT.

The CDR3 DNA is TGCGCCAGCAGTCAATCGAGTGCGGGAGTTAGCACCGGGGAGCTGTTTTTT. Its translation is CASSQSSAGVSTGELFF. V gene TRBV5-1 combines with J gene TRBJ2-2; 7 positions agree with TRBD2. Germline CDR1 and CDR2: SGHRS and YFSETQ. V gave up 5 bases and J gave up 4 bases; unmatched junction bases: 14. This CDR3 spans 17 amino acids. The complete variable domain, with remaining parts taken from reference TRBV5-1 and TRBJ2-2, reads KAGVTQTPRYLIKTRGQQVTLSCSPISGHRSVSWYQQTPGQGLQFLFEYFSETQRNKGNFPGRFSGRQFSNSRSEMNVSTLELGDSALYLCASSQSSAGVSTGELFFGEGSRLTVL.

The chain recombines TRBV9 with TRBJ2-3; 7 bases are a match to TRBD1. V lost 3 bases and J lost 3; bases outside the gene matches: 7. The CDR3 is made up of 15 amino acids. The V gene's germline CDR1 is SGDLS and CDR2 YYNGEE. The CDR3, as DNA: TGTGCCAGCAGCGGAAACAGGGGTTTAACAGATACGCAGTATTTT. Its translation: CASSGNRGLTDTQYF.

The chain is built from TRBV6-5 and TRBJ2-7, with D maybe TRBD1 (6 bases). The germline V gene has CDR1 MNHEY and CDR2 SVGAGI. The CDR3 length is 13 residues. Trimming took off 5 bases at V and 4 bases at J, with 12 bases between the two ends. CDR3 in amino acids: CASSTGLRYEQYF. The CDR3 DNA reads TGTGCCAGCAGTACAGGGTTAAGGTACGAGCAGTACTTC.

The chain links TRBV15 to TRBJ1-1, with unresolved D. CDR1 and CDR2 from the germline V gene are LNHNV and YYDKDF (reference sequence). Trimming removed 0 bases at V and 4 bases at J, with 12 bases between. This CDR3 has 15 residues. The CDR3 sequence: CATSRDPGTVTEAFF. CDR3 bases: TGTGCCACCAGCAGAGATCCGGGAACGGTCACTGAAGCTTTCTTT.

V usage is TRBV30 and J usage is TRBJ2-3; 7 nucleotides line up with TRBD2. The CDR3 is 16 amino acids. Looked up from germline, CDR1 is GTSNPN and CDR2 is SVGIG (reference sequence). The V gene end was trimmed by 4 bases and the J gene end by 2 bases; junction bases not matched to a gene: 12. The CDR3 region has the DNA TGTGCCTGGAATAGCCCCCCTAGCGGAGTCACAGATACGCAGTATTTT. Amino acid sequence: CAWNSPPSGVTDTQYF.

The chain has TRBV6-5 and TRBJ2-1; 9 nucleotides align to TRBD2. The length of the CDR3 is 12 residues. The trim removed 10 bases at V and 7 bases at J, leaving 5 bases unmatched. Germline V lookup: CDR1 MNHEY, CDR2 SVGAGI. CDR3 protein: CATPGLANEQFF. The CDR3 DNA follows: TGTGCCACCCCGGGACTAGCAAATGAGCAGTTCTTC.

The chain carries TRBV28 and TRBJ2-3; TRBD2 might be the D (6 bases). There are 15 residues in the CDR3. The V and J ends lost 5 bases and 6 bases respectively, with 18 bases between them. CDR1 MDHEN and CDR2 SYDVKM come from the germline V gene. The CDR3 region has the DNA TGTGCCAGCAGTAGCGAGGATGGGGGGAGGGATACGCAGTATTTT. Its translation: CASSSEDGGRDTQYF.

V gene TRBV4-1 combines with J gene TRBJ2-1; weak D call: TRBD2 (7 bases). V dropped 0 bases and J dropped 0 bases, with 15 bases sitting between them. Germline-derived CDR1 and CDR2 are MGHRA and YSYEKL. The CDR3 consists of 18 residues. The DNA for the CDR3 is TGCGCCAGCAGCCAAGATGGGGGAGGGGGGGTCTCCTACAATGAGCAGTTCTTC. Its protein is CASSQDGGGGVSYNEQFF.

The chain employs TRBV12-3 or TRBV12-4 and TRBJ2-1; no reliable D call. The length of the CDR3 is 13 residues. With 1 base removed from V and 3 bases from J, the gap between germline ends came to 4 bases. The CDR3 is CASSLGLYNEQFF. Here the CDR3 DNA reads TGTGCCAGCAGTTTAGGACTCTACAATGAGCAGTTCTTC.

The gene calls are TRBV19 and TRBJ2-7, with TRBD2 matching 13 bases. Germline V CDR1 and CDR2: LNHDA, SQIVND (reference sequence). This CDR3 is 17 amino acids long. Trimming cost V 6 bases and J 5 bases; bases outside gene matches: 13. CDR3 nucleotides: TGTGCCAGTAGCCGGCTACTAGCGGGAGGGCCTGGGAACGAGCAGTACTTC. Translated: CASSRLLAGGPGNEQYF. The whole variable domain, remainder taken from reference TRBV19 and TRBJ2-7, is DGGITQSPKYLFRKEGQNVTLSCEQNLNHDAMYWYRQDPGQGLRLIYYSQIVNDFQKGDIAEGYSVSREKKESFPLTVTSAQKNPTAFYLCASSRLLAGGPGNEQYFGPGTRLTVT.

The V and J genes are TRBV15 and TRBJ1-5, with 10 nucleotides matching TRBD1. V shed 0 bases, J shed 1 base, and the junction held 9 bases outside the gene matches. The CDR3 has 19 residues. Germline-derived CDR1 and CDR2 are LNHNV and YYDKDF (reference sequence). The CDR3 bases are TGTGCCACCAGCAGAGACACCAGACAGGGGGCTCGGAGCAATCAGCCCCAGCATTTT. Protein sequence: CATSRDTRQGARSNQPQHF.

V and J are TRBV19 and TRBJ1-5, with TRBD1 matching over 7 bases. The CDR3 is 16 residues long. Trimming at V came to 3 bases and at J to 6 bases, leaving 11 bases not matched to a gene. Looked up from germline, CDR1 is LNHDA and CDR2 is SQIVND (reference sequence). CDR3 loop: CASSISSGGGGQPQHF. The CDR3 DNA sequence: TGTGCCAGTAGTATTTCTTCAGGGGGAGGCGGTCAGCCCCAGCATTTT.

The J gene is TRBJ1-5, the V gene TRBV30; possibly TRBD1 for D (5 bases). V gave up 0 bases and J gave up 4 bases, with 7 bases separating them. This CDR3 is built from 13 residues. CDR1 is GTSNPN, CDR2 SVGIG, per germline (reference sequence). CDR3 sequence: CAWSVTGNQPQHF. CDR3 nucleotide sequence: TGTGCCTGGAGTGTCACAGGAAATCAGCCCCAGCATTTT. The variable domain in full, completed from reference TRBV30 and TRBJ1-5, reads SQTIHQWPATLVQPVGSPLSLECTVEGTSNPNLYWYRQAAGRGLQLLFYSVGIGQISSEVPQNLSASRPQDRQFILSSKKLLLSDSGFYLCAWSVTGNQPQHFGDGTRLSIL.

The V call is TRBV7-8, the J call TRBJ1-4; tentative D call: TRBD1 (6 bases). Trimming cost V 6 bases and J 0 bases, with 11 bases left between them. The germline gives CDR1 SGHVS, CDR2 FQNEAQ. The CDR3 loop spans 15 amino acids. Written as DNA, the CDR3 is TGTGCCAGCAGGCGGACAGTTGCAACTAATGAAAAACTGTTTTTT. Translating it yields CASRRTVATNEKLFF.

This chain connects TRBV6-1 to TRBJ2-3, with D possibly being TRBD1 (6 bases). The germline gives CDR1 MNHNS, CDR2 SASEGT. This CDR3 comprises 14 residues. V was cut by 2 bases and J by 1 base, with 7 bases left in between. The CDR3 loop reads CASSENRGTDTQYF. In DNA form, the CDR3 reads TGTGCCAGCAGTGAAAACAGGGGCACAGATACGCAGTATTTT.

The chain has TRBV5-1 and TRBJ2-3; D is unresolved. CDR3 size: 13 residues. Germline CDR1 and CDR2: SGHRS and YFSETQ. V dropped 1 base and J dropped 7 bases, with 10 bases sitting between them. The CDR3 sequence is CASSLTGDYTQYF. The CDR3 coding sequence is TGCGCCAGCAGCTTGACTGGCGACTATACGCAGTATTTT.

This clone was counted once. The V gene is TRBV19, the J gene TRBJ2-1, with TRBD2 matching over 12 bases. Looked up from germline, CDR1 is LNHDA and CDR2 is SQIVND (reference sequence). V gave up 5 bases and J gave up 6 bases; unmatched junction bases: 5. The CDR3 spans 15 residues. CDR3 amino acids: CASSSGLAGFNEQFF. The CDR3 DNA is TGTGCCAGTAGTTCGGGACTAGCGGGTTTCAATGAGCAGTTCTTC.